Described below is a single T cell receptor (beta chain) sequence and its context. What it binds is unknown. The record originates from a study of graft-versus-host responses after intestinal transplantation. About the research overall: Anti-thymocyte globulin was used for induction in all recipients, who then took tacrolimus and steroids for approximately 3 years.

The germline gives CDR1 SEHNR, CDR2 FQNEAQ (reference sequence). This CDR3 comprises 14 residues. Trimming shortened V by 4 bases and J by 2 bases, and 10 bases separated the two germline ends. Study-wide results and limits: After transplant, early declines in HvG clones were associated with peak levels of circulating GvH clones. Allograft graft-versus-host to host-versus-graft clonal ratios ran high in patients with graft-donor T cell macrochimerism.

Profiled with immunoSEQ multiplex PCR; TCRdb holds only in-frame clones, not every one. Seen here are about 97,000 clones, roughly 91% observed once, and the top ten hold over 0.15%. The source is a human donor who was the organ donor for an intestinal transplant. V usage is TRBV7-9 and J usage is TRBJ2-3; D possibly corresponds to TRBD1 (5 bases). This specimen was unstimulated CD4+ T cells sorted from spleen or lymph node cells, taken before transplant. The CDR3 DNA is TGTGCCAGCAGCTACGAAGGGGCCACAGATACGCAGTATTTT. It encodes CASSYEGATDTQYF.